The 17 T cell receptor beta chains presented below share a single source sample, sequenced in a study of blood T cells in healthy people across ages. For the second PCR, which ran for 7 to 11 cycles, a sample-barcoded 5' primer and a J-beta primer mix were used. TCRdb re-derived calls from the 5' RACE reads in MiXCR, one entry per CDR3 protein. The sample holds over 950,000 distinct CDR3 sequences; 35% to 40% are singletons and the top ten take roughly 13%. Sequencing used blood. The receptors derive from a man in his late teens or twenties in good health.

The gene calls are TRBV29-1 and TRBJ1-1; 7 bases align to TRBD1. The ends lost 5 bases at V and 1 base at J; junction bases unmatched: 7. The CDR3 sequence is 14 residues long. Germline assignment: CDR1 SQVTM and CDR2 ANQGSEA. CDR3 coding DNA: TGCAGCGTTCAGAGAGGACAGGCGAACACTGAAGCTTTCTTT. This sequence encodes CSVQRGQANTEAFF. Supplemented by reference TRBV29-1 and TRBJ1-1, the full variable domain reads SAVISQKPSRDICQRGTSLTIQCQVDSQVTMMFWYRQQPGQSLTLIATANQGSEATYESGFVIDKFPISRPNLTFSTLTVSNMSPEDSSIYLCSVQRGQANTEAFFGQGTRLTVV.

The rearrangement uses TRBV27 and TRBJ2-1, with TRBD1 matching 10 bases. The CDR3 consists of 13 residues. Trimming at V came to 10 bases and at J to 8 bases, leaving 8 bases not matched to a gene. Germline lookup yields CDR1 MNHEY and CDR2 SMNVEV (reference sequence). For the CDR3, the DNA is TGTGCCATCTCGGACAGGGGGAATGATGAGCAGTTCTTC. Translated: CAISDRGNDEQFF.

This sequence joins TRBV29-1 and TRBJ1-2, with a possible D match to TRBD1 (5 bases). The V end lost 7 bases, the J end lost 3 bases, and 15 bases lay between the germline ends. The CDR3 is made up of 13 amino acids. Per germline, CDR1 SQVTM and CDR2 ANQGSEA. The CDR3 sequence: CSASLGGDYGYTF. The CDR3 nucleotides read TGCAGCGCTAGCCTGGGGGGGGACTATGGCTACACCTTC.

This clonotype was detected a few times. This chain uses TRBV12-5 with TRBJ1-5; D ambiguous. From germline, CDR1 is LGHNT and CDR2 FRNRAP. V was pared by 2 bases and J by 4 bases, with 6 bases between. This CDR3 has 13 amino acids. The CDR3 is CASGLNLNQPQHF. For the CDR3, the DNA is TGTGCTAGTGGTTTGAACCTGAATCAGCCCCAGCATTTT.

A few counts support this clonotype. The gene calls are TRBV3-1 and TRBJ1-2; 8 nucleotides agree with TRBD1. V trimming: 0 bases; J trimming: 6 bases; junction bases outside the gene matches: 3. CDR3 size: 14 residues. The germline V gene encodes CDR1 LGHDT and CDR2 YNNKEL (reference sequence). The CDR3 DNA is TGTGCCAGCAGCCAAGATCGGACAGGGAATGGCTACACCTTC. Encoded protein: CASSQDRTGNGYTF.

The chain combines TRBV4-3 with TRBJ1-1; D is perhaps TRBD1 (6 bases). Germline CDR1 LGHNA, CDR2 YSLEER. CDR3 length equals 15 residues. Between the trimmed V and J ends, which lost 2 bases and 4 bases, there was a span of 14 bases. The CDR3, as DNA: TGCGCCAGCAGCCAAATTCCGGGGGCAGGCACTGAAGCTTTCTTT. It codes for CASSQIPGAGTEAFF.

The chain employs TRBV6-2 or TRBV6-3 and TRBJ2-3, with D perhaps assigned TRBD1 or TRBD2 (5 bases each). Germline loops: CDR1 MNHEY, CDR2 SVGEGT. The CDR3 has 15 residues. The V and J ends lost 4 bases and 2 bases respectively, with 13 bases between them. The DNA of the CDR3 is TGTGCCAGCAGTTGGGACCCGCCGACCACAGATACGCAGTATTTT. The encoded protein is CASSWDPPTTDTQYF.

This clonotype was counted between two and nine times. This chain links TRBV7-2 with TRBJ2-5; TRBD2 aligns across 7 bases. V trimming: 4 bases; J trimming: 3 bases; junction bases outside the gene matches: 8. The length of the CDR3 is 15 residues. The germline V gene encodes CDR1 SGHTA and CDR2 FQGNSA. The CDR3, as DNA: TGTGCCAGCAGCTCAAACAGCGGGACCAAAGAGACCCAGTACTTC. It is translated as CASSSNSGTKETQYF. The full variable domain, in which reference TRBV7-2 and TRBJ2-5 provide the parts outside the CDR3, is GAGVSQSPSNKVTEKGKDVELRCDPISGHTALYWYRQSLGQGLEFLIYFQGNSAPDKSGLPSDRFSAERTGGSVSTLTIQRTQQEDSAVYLCASSSNSGTKETQYFGPGTRLLVL.

The V gene is TRBV6-5, the J gene TRBJ2-7; possibly TRBD1 for D (5 bases). Germline CDR1 and CDR2: MNHEY and SVGAGI. This CDR3 has 16 amino acids. V was shortened by 6 bases and J by 7 bases, with 25 bases between the two germline ends. The CDR3 DNA reads TGTGCCAGCAGCCACAGGTCATGGAGCCTTGGCTGGGAGCAGTACTTC. It is translated as CASSHRSWSLGWEQYF.

This clonotype appeared a few times. V usage is TRBV6-2 or TRBV6-3 and J usage is TRBJ2-5; 10 bases are a match to TRBD1. With V trimmed by 6 bases and J by 3 bases, 7 bases remained unmatched. The germline gives CDR1 MNHEY, CDR2 SVGEGT. This CDR3 region has 15 residues. For the CDR3, the DNA is TGTGCCAGCAGAACCGGGACAGGGGAAAAAGAGACCCAGTACTTC. It codes for CASRTGTGEKETQYF.

The V and J genes are TRBV4-3 and TRBJ2-3, with a possible D match to TRBD2 (7 bases). The germline V and J ends were trimmed by 0 bases and 0 bases, with 10 bases remaining between them. There are 16 residues in the CDR3. From germline, CDR1 is LGHNA and CDR2 YSLEER. The CDR3 coding sequence is TGCGCCAGCAGCCAAGACGCGGGGGCTAGCACAGATACGCAGTATTTT. Encoded protein: CASSQDAGASTDTQYF.

This clonotype was counted only a few times. This sequence joins TRBV27 and TRBJ2-1; unclear D gene. Germline values: CDR1 MNHEY, CDR2 SMNVEV (reference sequence). V lost 7 bases to trimming and J lost 5 bases, with 12 bases between them. This CDR3 has 13 residues. The CDR3 reads CASIPDGNNEQFF. The CDR3 nucleotides read TGTGCCAGCATACCGGACGGTAACAATGAGCAGTTCTTC.

This clonotype was counted many times. The chain recombines TRBV9 with TRBJ2-3, with D uncertain. The CDR3 length is 12 residues. V dropped 4 bases and J dropped 5 bases, with 8 bases sitting between them. Germline CDR1 reads SGDLS; CDR2 reads YYNGEE. The DNA for the CDR3 is TGTGCCAGCAGCCCCTGGGGAGATACGCAGTATTTT. Protein product: CASSPWGDTQYF.

The V call is TRBV3-1, the J call TRBJ1-2; possibly TRBD1 for D (6 bases). Deletions cut 0 bases from V and 4 bases from J, with 15 bases between. The CDR3 length is 16 residues. In germline, CDR1 is LGHDT, CDR2 YNNKEL (reference sequence). CDR3 protein: CASSQDWAGGSYGYTF. The CDR3 DNA sequence: TGTGCCAGCAGCCAAGATTGGGCGGGGGGCAGCTATGGCTACACCTTC.

This clonotype has more than one count but fewer than ten. The chain links TRBV12-3 or TRBV12-4 to TRBJ2-1; D call uncertain. V was cut by 2 bases and J by 8 bases, with 10 bases left in between. The CDR3 is 13 residues long. The CDR3: CASSLRNPDEQFF. DNA for the CDR3: TGTGCCAGCAGTTTACGGAACCCCGATGAGCAGTTCTTC.

This chain joins TRBV4-2 and TRBJ1-5, with D possibly being TRBD1 (5 bases). The CDR3 has 13 residues. The germline gives CDR1 LGHNA, CDR2 YNFKEQ. V lost 5 bases and J 5 bases, leaving 10 bases between the germline ends. The CDR3 coding sequence is TGTGCCAGCAGCACTACGACAGATCAGCCCCAGCATTTT. Protein product: CASSTTTDQPQHF.

V gene TRBV30 combines with J gene TRBJ2-3; D call uncertain. CDR1 GTSNPN and CDR2 SVGIG come from the germline V gene (reference sequence). The CDR3 has 15 amino acids. V lost 2 bases and J lost 0, with 12 bases in between. The CDR3 is CAWSPDGPSTDTQYF. The CDR3 DNA is TGTGCCTGGAGTCCCGACGGGCCTAGCACAGATACGCAGTATTTT.